A single T cell receptor beta chain is shown here with its context. Its antigen is not yet known. No clone much larger than this one lies a single base away; base qualities are absent. The same CDR3 arises from other DNA sequences in this sample as well. To prepare the library, the immunoSEQ multiplex PCR assay was applied. As for how the authors treated the data: To diagnose cytomegalovirus status from the catalog of TCR beta chain sequences, a statistical classification framework was built. In TCRdb, the immuneACCESS table is reduced to in-frame sequences with V and J assigned. These tables do not hold every clone; where another copy was compared, an unresolved V gene accounts for under half, and the others remain unexplained. That table is the source of V, J and clone size, and D and trimming were worked out from the DNA. This sample is represented by 150,000 to 250,000 clones; approximately 78% of them were singletons. The leading ten clones occupy over 0.95% of the sample.

The data originate from a study of cytomegalovirus exposure and HLA in healthy donors (dated by TCRdb to the late 2010s). Study-level background: The 650 to 750 repertoires of the first cohort and the 95 to 150 validation repertoires were produced on the same platform, according to a later analysis. The study aimed to test whether cataloging public T cell receptors could reveal signatures of past pathogen exposure. Besides the first cohort of roughly 640 subjects, a separate validation cohort made up of 120 or so different subjects was used. The study combined high-throughput TCR immunosequencing, statistical association of individual TCRs with disease status, and machine learning to predict cytomegalovirus infection status.

The paper's findings and limits, for the study overall: In vitro tests confirmed that three of the cytomegalovirus-associated TCR beta chains recognize cytomegalovirus antigens. A later analysis had no HLA typing for the validation cohort, so co-occurrence there was scored across all 130 or so repertoires. A later analysis found that TCRs clustered in the first cohort also tended to co-occur in the roughly 110 validation repertoires, with roughly 95% of cluster scores above 0. The study gave a list of about 170 TCR beta chains associated with cytomegalovirus. The authors suggested that the approach could potentially be extended to other disease states and immunological phenotypes. In both the original and validation cohorts, the classifier was reported to diagnose cytomegalovirus status with high specificity and sensitivity. While some public TCRs were present in many individuals, most TCR sequences turned up only very rarely across donors.

The donors were included in the validation cohort of some 120 subjects, a group kept apart from the approximately 690-subject first cohort. The germline V gene yields SGHRS for CDR1 and YFSETQ for CDR2. There are 15 amino acids in the CDR3, from cysteine to phenylalanine inclusive. Only the CDR3 DNA stays, 45 bases, in frame from base 1. At the junction V is shortened by 4 bases and J by 1 base; bases outside the gene matches: 5. The source is a woman in her twenties or thirties in good health and CMV-seronegative. Recombination linked TRBV5-1 to TRBJ1-1; TRBD1 agrees with 9 junctional bases. Sequencing was done on a sample of PBMCs. DNA sequence: TGCGCCAGCAGCCCGGGACAGGGTGCGAACACTGAAGCTTTCTTT. Translation gives CASSPGQGANTEAFF.